This T cell receptor beta chain was profiled in a study of cytotoxic CD8 clonotypes in ibrutinib-treated CLL. Study findings and constraints: Few clonotypes were public, and these shrank or held steady under treatment. Ibrutinib response saw clonality rise, and progression saw it return toward baseline.

V gave up 6 bases and J gave up 1 base, with 15 bases separating them. Looked up from germline, CDR1 is LNHDA and CDR2 is SQIVND (reference sequence). The CDR3 runs to 16 residues. The planned depth of sequencing spanned 1 in 200,000 to 1 in 1 million T cells. Produced via immunoSEQ multiplex PCR; TCRdb's table is partial and in-frame only. The repertoire holds about 120,000 clones, with about 53% as singletons. The table lists this clone with a few counts. As yet, its antigen is unknown. This clonotype originated in a human donor with chronic lymphocytic leukemia. Specimen: PBMCs, collected after 24 months of ibrutinib treatment. The gene calls are TRBV19 and TRBJ2-2; no clear D. The CDR3 sequence: CASRTLDGLNTGELFF. The CDR3 DNA reads TGTGCCAGTAGGACCTTAGACGGGCTGAACACCGGGGAGCTGTTTTTT.